The TCR beta chain under discussion was sequenced for a study of Ad26.COV2.S vaccination and SARS-CoV-2 variants. Points from the study as a whole: It is possible that the TCR breadth and depth analyses underestimated the total T cell responses.

Treatment described: roughly 19 received Ad26.COV2.S at low or high dose, single or two shots; roughly five received placebo; per-sample allocation not given. Day 63 after the first vaccine or placebo injection was the time point for sampling. Of note for this clone: Its antigen is as yet unknown.

Germline loops: CDR1 SGHRS, CDR2 YFSETQ. The CDR3 consists of 19 residues. Trimming took 2 bases from V and 2 from J, leaving 24 bases between them. Only in-frame clones appear in the TCRdb table, and some are missing; sequencing was by immunoSEQ multiplex PCR. The repertoire holds about 350,000 clones, 85% seen once, with 2.5% to 3.5% in the top ten. This sequence originates from a person aged 18-60 years who received the Ad26.COV2.S COVID-19 vaccine or a placebo. This specimen consisted of peripheral blood, obtained in a trial of Ad26.COV2.S vaccine versus placebo. The chain employs TRBV5-1 and TRBJ2-3; perhaps TRBD1 as D (6 bases). The CDR3 spells CASSLQGLAHPAVTDTQYF. Here the CDR3 DNA reads TGCGCCAGCAGCTTACAGGGTTTGGCCCATCCAGCCGTCACAGATACGCAGTATTTT. Full variable domain (remainder filled in from reference TRBV5-1 and TRBJ2-3): KAGVTQTPRYLIKTRGQQVTLSCSPISGHRSVSWYQQTPGQGLQFLFEYFSETQRNKGNFPGRFSGRQFSNSRSEMNVSTLELGDSALYLCASSLQGLAHPAVTDTQYFGPGTRLTVL.